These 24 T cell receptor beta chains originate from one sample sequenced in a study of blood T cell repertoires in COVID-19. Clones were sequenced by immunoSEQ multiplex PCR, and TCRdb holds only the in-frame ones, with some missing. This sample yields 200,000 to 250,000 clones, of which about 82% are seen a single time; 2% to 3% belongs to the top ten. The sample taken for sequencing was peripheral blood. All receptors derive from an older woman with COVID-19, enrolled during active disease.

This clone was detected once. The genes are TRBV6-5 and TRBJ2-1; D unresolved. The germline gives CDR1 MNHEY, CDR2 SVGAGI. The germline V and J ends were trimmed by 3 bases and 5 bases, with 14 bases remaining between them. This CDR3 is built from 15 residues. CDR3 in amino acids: CASSYNSLGNNEQFF. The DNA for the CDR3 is TGTGCCAGCAGTTATAATAGCTTAGGAAACAATGAGCAGTTCTTC.

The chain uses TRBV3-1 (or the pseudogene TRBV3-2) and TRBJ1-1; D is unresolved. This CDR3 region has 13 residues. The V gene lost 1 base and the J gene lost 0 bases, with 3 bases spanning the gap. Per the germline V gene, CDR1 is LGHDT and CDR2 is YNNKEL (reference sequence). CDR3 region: CASSQVMNTEAFF. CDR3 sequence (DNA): TGTGCCAGCAGCCAAGTTATGAACACTGAAGCTTTCTTT.

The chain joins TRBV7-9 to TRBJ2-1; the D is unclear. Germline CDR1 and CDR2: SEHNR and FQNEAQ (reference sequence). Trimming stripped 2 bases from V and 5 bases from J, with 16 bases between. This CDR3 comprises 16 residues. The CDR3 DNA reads TGTGCCAGCAGCTTAAGACGCGGTACAATTAACAATGAGCAGTTCTTC. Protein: CASSLRRGTINNEQFF.

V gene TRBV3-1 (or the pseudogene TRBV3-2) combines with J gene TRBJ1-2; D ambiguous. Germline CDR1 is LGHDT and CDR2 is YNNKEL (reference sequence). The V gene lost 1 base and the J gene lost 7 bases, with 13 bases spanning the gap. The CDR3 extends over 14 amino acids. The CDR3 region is CASSQAAEVLGYTF. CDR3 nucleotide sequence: TGTGCCAGCAGCCAAGCTGCGGAGGTCCTTGGCTACACCTTC.

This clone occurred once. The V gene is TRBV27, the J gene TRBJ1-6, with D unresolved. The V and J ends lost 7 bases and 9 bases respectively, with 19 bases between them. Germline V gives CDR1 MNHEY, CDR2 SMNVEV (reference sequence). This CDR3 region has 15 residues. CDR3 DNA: TGTGCCAGCACTTCCCGGGTTCGAGCTGGTTCACCCCTCCACTTT. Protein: CASTSRVRAGSPLHF.

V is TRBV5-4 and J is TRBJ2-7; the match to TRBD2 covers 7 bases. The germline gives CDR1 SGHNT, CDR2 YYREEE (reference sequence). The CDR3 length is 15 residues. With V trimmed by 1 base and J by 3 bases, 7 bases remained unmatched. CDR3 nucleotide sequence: TGTGCCAGCAGCTTGTCTTACGGGAGGTTCTACGAGCAGTACTTC. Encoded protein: CASSLSYGRFYEQYF.

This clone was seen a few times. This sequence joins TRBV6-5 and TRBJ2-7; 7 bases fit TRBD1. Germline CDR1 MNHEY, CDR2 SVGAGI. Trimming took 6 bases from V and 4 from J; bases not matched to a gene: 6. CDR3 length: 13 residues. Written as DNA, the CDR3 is TGTGCCAGCAGGGAGACAGGGCATTACGAGCAGTACTTC. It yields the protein CASRETGHYEQYF.

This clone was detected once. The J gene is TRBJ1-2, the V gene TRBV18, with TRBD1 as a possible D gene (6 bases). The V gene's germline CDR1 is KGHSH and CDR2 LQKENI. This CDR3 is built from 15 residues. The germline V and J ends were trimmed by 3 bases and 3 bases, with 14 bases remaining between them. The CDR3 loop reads CASSPTRTADYGYTF. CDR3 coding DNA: TGTGCCAGCTCACCGACGAGGACAGCGGACTATGGCTACACCTTC.

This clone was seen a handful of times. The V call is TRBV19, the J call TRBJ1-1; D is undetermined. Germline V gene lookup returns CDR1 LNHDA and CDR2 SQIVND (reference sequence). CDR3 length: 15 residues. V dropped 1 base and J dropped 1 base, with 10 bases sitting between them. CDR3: CASSIAVRQNTEAFF. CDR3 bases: TGTGCCAGTAGTATAGCAGTTAGACAGAACACTGAAGCTTTCTTT.

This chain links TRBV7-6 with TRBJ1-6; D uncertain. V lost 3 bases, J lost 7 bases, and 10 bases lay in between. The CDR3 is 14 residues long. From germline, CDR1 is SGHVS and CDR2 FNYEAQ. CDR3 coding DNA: TGTGCCAGCAGCTTTGGGCAGGCGAATTCACCCCTCCACTTT. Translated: CASSFGQANSPLHF.

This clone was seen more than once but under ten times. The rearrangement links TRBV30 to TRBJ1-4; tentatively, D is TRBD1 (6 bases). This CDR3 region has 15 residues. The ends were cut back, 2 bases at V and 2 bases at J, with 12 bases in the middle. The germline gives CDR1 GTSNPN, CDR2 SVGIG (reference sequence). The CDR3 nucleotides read TGTGCCTGGAGTCAGGAGGGGGGGACTAATGAAAAACTGTTTTTT. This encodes CAWSQEGGTNEKLFF.

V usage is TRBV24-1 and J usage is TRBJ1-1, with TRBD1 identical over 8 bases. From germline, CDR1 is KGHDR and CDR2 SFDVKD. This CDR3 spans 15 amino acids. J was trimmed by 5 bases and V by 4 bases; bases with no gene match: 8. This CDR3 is CATSDPGQGRTEAFF. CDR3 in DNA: TGTGCCACCAGTGACCCCGGACAGGGTAGGACTGAAGCTTTCTTT.

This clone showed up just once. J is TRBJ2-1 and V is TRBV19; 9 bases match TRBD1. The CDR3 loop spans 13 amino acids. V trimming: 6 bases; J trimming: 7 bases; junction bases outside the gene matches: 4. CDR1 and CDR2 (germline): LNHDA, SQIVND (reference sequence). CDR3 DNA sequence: TGTGCCAGTAGACGGGACAGGGATAATGAGCAGTTCTTC. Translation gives CASRRDRDNEQFF.

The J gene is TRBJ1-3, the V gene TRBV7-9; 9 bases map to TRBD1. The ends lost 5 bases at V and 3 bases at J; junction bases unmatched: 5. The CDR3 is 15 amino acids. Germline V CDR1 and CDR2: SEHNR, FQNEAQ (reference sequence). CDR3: CASSIQGAHGNTIYF. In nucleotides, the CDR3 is TGTGCCAGCAGCATACAGGGGGCGCATGGAAACACCATATATTTT.

The CDR3: CASSGRLNRISGANVLTF. CDR3 nucleotide sequence: TGTGCCAGCAGTGGGCGCCTGAACAGGATTTCTGGGGCCAACGTCCTGACTTTC. The J gene is TRBJ2-6, the V gene TRBV6-1; perhaps TRBD1 as D (5 bases). The CDR3 has 18 residues. Germline CDR1 reads MNHNS; CDR2 reads SASEGT. The V gene lost 4 bases and the J gene lost 1 base, with 17 bases spanning the gap.

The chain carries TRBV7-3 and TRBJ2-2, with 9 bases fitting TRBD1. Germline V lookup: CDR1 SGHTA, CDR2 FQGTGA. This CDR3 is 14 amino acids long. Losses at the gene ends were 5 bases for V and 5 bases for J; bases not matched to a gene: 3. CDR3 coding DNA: TGTGCCAGCAGCAGGGACAGGGCGACCGGGGAGCTGTTTTTT. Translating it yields CASSRDRATGELFF.

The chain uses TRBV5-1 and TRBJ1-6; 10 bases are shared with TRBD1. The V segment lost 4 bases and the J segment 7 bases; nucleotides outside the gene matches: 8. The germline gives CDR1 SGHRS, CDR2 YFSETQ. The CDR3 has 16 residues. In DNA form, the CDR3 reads TGCGCCAGCAGCCCAACCCTGGGACAGGGGAATTCACCCCTCCACTTT. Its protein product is CASSPTLGQGNSPLHF. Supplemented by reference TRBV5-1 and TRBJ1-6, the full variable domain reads KAGVTQTPRYLIKTRGQQVTLSCSPISGHRSVSWYQQTPGQGLQFLFEYFSETQRNKGNFPGRFSGRQFSNSRSEMNVSTLELGDSALYLCASSPTLGQGNSPLHFGNGTRLTVT.

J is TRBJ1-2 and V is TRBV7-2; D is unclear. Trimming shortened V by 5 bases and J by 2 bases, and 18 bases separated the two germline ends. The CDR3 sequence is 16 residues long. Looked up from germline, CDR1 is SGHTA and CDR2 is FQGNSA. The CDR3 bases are TGTGCCAGCAGCCCGCGAGGTGGGTCATCAAACTATGGCTACACCTTC. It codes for CASSPRGGSSNYGYTF.

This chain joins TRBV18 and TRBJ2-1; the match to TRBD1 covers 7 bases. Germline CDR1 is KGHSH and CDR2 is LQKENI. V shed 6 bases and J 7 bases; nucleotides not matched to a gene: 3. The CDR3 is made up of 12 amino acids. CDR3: CASSRDRNEQFF. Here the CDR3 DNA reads TGTGCCAGCTCCAGGGACAGAAATGAGCAGTTCTTC.

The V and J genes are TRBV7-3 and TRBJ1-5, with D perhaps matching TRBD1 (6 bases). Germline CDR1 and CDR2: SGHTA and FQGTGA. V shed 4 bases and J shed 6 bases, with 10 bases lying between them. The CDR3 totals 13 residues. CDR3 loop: CASSSGDGQPQHF. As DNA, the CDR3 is TGTGCCAGCAGCTCAGGGGACGGTCAGCCCCAGCATTTT.

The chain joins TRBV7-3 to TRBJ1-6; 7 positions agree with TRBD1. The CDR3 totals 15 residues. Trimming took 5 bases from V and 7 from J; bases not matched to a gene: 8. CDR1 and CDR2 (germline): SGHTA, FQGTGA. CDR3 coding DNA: TGTGCCAGCAGCCAGCAGACAGGGCGGAATTCACCCCTCCACTTT. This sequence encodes CASSQQTGRNSPLHF. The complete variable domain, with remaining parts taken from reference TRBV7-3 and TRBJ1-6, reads GAGVSQTPSNKVTEKGKYVELRCDPISGHTALYWYRQSLGQGPEFLIYFQGTGAADDSGLPNDRFFAVRPEGSVSTLKIQRTERGDSAVYLCASSQQTGRNSPLHFGNGTRLTVT.

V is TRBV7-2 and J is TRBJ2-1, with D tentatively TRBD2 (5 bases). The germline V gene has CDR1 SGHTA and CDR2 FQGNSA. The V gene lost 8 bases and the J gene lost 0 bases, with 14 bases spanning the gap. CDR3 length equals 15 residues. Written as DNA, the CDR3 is TGTGCCAGCGCCCTGAGGGTAGGCTCCTACAATGAGCAGTTCTTC. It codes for CASALRVGSYNEQFF.

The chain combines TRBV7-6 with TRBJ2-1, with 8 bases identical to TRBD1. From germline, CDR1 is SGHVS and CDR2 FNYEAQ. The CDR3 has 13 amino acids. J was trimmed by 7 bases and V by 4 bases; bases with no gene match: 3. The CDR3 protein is CASSSRQGNEQFF. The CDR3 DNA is TGTGCCAGCAGCTCACGACAGGGGAATGAGCAGTTCTTC.

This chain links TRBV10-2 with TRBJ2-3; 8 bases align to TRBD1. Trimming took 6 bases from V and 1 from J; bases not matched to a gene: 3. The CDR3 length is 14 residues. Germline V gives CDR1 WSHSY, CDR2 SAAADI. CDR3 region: CASRLDRGTDTQYF. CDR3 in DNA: TGCGCCAGCAGATTGGACAGGGGCACAGATACGCAGTATTTT.